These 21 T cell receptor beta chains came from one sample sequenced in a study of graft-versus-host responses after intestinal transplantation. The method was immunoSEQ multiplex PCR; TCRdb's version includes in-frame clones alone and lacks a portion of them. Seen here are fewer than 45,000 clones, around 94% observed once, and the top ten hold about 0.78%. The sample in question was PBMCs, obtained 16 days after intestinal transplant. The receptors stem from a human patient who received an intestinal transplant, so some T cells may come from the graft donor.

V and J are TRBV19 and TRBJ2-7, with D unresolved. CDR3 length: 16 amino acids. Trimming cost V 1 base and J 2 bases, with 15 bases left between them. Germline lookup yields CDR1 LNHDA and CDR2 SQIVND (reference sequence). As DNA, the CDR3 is TGTGCCAGTAGTATAGGGACGGCGTTAAAAACCTACGAGCAGTACTTC. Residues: CASSIGTALKTYEQYF.

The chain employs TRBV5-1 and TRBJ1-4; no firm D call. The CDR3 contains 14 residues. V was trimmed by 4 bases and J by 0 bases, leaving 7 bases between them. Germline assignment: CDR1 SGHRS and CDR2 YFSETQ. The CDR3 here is CASSPSPTNEKLFF. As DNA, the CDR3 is TGCGCCAGCAGCCCCAGCCCAACTAATGAAAAACTGTTTTTT.

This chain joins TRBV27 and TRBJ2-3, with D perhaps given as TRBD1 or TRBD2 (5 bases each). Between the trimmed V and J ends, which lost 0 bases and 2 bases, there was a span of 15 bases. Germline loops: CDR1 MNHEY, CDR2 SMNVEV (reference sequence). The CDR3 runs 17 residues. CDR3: CASSLSGTQFLTDTQYF. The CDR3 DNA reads TGTGCCAGCAGTTTATCGGGGACCCAATTCCTCACAGATACGCAGTATTTT.

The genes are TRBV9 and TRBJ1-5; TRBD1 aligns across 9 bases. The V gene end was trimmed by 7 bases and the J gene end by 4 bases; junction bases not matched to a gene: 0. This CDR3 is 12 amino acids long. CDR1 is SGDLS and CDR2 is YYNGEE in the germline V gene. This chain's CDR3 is CASGQGNQPQHF. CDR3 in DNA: TGTGCCAGCGGACAGGGGAATCAGCCCCAGCATTTT.

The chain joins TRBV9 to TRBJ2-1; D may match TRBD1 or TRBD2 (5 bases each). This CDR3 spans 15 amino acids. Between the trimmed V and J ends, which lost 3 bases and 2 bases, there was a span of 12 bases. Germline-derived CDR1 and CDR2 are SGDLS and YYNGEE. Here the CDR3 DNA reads TGTGCCAGCAGCGACGGGACCTCCCCCTACAATGAGCAGTTCTTC. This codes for CASSDGTSPYNEQFF.

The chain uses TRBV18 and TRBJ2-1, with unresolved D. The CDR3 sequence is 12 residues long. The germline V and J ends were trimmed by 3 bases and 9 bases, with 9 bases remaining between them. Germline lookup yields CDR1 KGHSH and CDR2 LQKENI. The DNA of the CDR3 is TGTGCCAGCTCACCGGACGGCGTTGAGCAGTTCTTC. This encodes CASSPDGVEQFF.

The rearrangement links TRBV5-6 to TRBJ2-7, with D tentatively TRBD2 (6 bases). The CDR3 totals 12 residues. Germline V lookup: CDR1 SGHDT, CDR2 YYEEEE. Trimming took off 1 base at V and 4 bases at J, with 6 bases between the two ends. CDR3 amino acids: CASSLREYEQYF. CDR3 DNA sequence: TGTGCCAGCAGCTTGCGGGAGTACGAGCAGTACTTC.

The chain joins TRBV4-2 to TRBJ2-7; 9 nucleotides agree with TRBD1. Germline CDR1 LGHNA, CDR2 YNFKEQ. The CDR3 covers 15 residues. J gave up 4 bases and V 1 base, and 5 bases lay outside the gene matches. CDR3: CASSQGGTGRYEQYF. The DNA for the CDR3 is TGTGCCAGCAGCCAAGGCGGGACAGGGAGGTACGAGCAGTACTTC.

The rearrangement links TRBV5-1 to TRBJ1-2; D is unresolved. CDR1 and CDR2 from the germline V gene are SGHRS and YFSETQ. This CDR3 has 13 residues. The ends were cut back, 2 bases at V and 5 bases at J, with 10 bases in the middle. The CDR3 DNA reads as TGCGCCAGCAGCTTATCCAGTTTTTATGGCTACACCTTC. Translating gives CASSLSSFYGYTF.

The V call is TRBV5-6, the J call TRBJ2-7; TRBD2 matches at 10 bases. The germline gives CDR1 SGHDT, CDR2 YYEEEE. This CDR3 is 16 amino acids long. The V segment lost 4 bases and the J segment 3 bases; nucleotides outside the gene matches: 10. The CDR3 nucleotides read TGTGCCAGCAGCCCCCTCGGACTAGCGGCAGACTACGAGCAGTACTTC. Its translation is CASSPLGLAADYEQYF.

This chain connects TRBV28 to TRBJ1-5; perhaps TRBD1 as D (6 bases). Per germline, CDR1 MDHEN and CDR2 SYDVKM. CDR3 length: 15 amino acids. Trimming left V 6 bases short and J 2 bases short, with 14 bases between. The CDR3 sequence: CASSLGGAGNQPQHF. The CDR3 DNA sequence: TGTGCCAGCAGCTTAGGGGGGGCGGGCAATCAGCCCCAGCATTTT.

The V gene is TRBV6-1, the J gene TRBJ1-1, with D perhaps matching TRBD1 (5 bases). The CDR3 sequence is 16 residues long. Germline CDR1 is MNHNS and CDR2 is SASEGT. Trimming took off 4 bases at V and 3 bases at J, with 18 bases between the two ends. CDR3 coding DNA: TGTGCCAGCAGTGGCGAGGGACCTCCACTCTACACTGAAGCTTTCTTT. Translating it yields CASSGEGPPLYTEAFF.

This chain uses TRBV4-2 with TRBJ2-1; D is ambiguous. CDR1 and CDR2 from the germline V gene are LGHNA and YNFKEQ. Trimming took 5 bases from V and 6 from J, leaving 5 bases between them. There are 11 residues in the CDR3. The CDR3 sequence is CASSYGNEQFF. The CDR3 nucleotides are TGTGCCAGCAGCTATGGCAATGAGCAGTTCTTC.

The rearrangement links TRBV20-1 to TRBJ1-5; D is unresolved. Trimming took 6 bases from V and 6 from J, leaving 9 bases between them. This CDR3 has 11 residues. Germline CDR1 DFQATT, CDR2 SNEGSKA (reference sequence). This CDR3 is CSASVGQPQHF. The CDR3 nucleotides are TGCAGTGCAAGCGTAGGTCAGCCCCAGCATTTT.

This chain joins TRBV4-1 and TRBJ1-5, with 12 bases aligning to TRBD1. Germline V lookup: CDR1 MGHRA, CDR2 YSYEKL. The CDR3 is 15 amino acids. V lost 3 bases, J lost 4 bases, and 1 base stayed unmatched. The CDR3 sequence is CASSQGQGANQPQHF. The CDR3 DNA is TGCGCCAGCAGCCAGGGACAGGGGGCAAATCAGCCCCAGCATTTT.

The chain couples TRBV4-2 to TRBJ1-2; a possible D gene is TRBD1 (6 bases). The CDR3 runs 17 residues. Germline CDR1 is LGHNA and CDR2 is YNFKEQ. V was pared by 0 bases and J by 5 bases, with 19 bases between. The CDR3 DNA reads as TGTGCCAGCAGCCAAGATCCCTTTGGGGGGCTGGGGTATGGCTACACCTTC. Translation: CASSQDPFGGLGYGYTF.

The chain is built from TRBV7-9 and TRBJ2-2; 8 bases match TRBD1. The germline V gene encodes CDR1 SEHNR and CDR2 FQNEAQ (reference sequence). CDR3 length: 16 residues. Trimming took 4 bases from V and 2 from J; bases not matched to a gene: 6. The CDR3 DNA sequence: TGTGCCAGCAGCTCTCCGGGACAGGTTAACACCGGGGAGCTGTTTTTT. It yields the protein CASSSPGQVNTGELFF.

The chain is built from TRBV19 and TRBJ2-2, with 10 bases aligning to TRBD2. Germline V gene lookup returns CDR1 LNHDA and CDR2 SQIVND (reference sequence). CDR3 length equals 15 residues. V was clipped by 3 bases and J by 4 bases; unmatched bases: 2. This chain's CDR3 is CASSMGLASTGELFF. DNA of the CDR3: TGTGCCAGTAGTATGGGACTAGCGAGCACCGGGGAGCTGTTTTTT. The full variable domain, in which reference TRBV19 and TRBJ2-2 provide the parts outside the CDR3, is DGGITQSPKYLFRKEGQNVTLSCEQNLNHDAMYWYRQDPGQGLRLIYYSQIVNDFQKGDIAEGYSVSREKKESFPLTVTSAQKNPTAFYLCASSMGLASTGELFFGEGSRLTVL.

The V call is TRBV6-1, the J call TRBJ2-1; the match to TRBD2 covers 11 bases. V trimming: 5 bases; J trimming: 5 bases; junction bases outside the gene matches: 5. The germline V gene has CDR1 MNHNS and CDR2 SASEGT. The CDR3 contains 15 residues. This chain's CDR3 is CASSLTSGGDNEQFF. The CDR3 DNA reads TGTGCCAGCAGTTTAACTAGCGGGGGTGACAATGAGCAGTTCTTC.

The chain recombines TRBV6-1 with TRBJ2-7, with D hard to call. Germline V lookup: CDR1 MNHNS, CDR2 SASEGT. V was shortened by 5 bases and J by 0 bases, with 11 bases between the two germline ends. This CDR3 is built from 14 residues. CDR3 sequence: CASSTATGSYEQYF. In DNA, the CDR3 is TGTGCCAGCAGTACGGCGACGGGCTCCTACGAGCAGTACTTC.

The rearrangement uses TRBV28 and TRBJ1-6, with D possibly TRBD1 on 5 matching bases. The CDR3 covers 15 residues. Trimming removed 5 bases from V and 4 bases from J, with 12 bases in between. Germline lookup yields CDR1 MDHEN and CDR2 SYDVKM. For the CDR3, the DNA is TGTGCCAGCAGTCCTCCGACAGAGTATAATTCACCCCTCCACTTT. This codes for CASSPPTEYNSPLHF.